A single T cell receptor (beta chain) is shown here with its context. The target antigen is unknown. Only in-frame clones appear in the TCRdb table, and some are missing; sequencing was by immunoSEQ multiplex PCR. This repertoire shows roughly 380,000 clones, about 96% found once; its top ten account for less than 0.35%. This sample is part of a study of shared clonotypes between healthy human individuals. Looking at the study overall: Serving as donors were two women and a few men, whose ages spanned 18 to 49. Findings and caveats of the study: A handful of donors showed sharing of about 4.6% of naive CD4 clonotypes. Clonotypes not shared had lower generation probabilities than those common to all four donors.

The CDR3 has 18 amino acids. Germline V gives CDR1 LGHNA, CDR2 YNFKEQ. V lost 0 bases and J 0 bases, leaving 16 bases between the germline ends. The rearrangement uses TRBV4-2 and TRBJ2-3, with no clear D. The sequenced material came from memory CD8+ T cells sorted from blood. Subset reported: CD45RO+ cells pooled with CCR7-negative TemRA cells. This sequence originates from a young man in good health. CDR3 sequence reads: CASSQDLPRQLSTDTQYF. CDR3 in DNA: TGTGCCAGCAGCCAAGATCTGCCCCGCCAGTTGAGCACAGATACGCAGTATTTT.